This T cell receptor (beta chain) was captured in a study of beta chain features in type 1 diabetes. Study-wide points: For Type 1 diabetes patients, all four CD4+ subsets carried TCRB CDR3s that were moderately but significantly shorter.

Expressed TCRB transcripts were sequenced after all isolated RNA was converted to cDNA. Only in-frame clones appear in the TCRdb table, and some are missing; sequencing was by immunoSEQ multiplex PCR. The sample shows 250,000 to 350,000 clones, approximately 15% of them seen only once. Regarding this clone: What it recognizes is unknown.

Naive, central memory, regulatory and stem cell-like memory cells within the CD4+ compartment were sorted using CD45RO/CCR7/CD25/CD127/CD95/CD27. V lost 8 bases and J lost 2, with 19 bases in between. This CDR3 comprises 15 residues. CDR1 MNHEY and CDR2 SMNVEV come from the germline V gene (reference sequence). V is TRBV27 and J is TRBJ2-7; maybe TRBD2 (6 bases). Sequences were obtained from naive CD4+ T cells from blood. This clonotype was obtained from a man aged 18 to 30 with type 1 diabetes. This CDR3 reads CASAVQISGTYEQYF. The CDR3 DNA sequence: TGTGCCAGCGCGGTCCAGATTAGCGGAACCTACGAGCAGTACTTC.